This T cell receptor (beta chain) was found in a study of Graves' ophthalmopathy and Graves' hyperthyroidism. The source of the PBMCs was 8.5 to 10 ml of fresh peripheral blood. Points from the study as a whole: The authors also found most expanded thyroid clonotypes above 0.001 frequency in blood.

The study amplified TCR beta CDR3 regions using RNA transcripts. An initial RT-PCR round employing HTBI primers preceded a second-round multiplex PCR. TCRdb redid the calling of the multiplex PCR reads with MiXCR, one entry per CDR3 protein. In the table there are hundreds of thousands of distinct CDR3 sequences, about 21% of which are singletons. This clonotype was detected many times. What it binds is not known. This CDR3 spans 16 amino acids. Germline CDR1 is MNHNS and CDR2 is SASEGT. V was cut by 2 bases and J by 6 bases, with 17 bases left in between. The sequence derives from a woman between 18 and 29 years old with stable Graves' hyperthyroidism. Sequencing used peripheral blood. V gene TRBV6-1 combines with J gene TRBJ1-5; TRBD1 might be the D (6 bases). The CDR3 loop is CASSELRGGEGQPQHF. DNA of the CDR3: TGTGCCAGCAGTGAATTGAGGGGGGGCGAGGGTCAGCCCCAGCATTTT.